These 6 T cell receptor beta chains were sequenced from one sample in a study of shared T cell receptors in the human thymus. Measured with immunoSEQ multiplex PCR; TCRdb has only the in-frame clones, and not every one. The data show hundreds of thousands of clones, over 75% seen once. The sample was also linked to a second study, of human thymus T cells.

Input material: thymocytes. These receptors came from a boy under three years old with a congenital heart defect.

The gene calls are TRBV9 and TRBJ1-5, with D tentatively TRBD1 (5 bases). V gave up 3 bases and J gave up 5 bases, with 9 bases separating them. Germline V gene lookup returns CDR1 SGDLS and CDR2 YYNGEE. This CDR3 has 13 residues. The CDR3, as DNA: TGTGCCAGCAGCGCGGGGGTTGATCAGCCCCAGCATTTT. This encodes CASSAGVDQPQHF.

The chain has TRBV4-3 and TRBJ1-1; 10 bases agree with TRBD1. This CDR3 is 17 amino acids long. Germline loops: CDR1 LGHNA, CDR2 YSLEER. With 2 bases clipped from V and 1 base from J, the junction kept 7 bases outside the gene matches. This CDR3 reads CASSQRGQGPWNTEAFF. The CDR3 DNA sequence: TGCGCCAGCAGCCAACGGGGACAGGGGCCTTGGAACACTGAAGCTTTCTTT.

The gene calls are TRBV25-1 and TRBJ2-7, with TRBD2 matching 10 bases. The CDR3 has 15 residues. Germline V lookup: CDR1 MGHDK, CDR2 SYGVNS. Trimming removed 0 bases from V and 5 bases from J; junction bases left unmatched: 4. The CDR3 DNA sequence: TGTGCCAGCAGTGAATATGCTAGCGGGAGCCACGAGCAGTACTTC. Its protein is CASSEYASGSHEQYF.

The rearrangement links TRBV27 to TRBJ2-5; 10 bases map to TRBD1. Germline values: CDR1 MNHEY, CDR2 SMNVEV (reference sequence). The CDR3 spans 14 residues. The J segment lost 2 bases and the V segment lost 6 bases, leaving 3 bases of the junction unmatched. The CDR3 is CASSPGQGQETQYF. CDR3 DNA: TGTGCCAGCAGCCCGGGACAGGGGCAAGAGACCCAGTACTTC.

A single count supports this clone. This rearrangement joins TRBV5-1 to TRBJ1-1; D gene uncertain. The CDR3 totals 17 residues. Germline CDR1 SGHRS, CDR2 YFSETQ. V lost 4 bases and J lost 0, with 19 bases in between. CDR3 residues: CASSPPSLTDMNTEAFF. The CDR3 DNA is TGCGCCAGCAGCCCCCCCTCCCTTACAGATATGAACACTGAAGCTTTCTTT.

The gene calls are TRBV28 and TRBJ1-2; D gene uncertain. This CDR3 contains 11 residues. Germline V gives CDR1 MDHEN, CDR2 SYDVKM. Trimming shortened V by 10 bases and J by 3 bases, and 9 bases separated the two germline ends. This chain's CDR3 is CAIVADYGYTF. The CDR3 region has the DNA TGTGCCATAGTAGCTGACTATGGCTACACCTTC.